A selection of T cell receptor beta chains follows, all from one sample in a study of blood T cell repertoires in COVID-19. Using immunoSEQ multiplex PCR, the repertoire was profiled, and TCRdb retains in-frame clones only, with some absent. The sample lists under 200,000 clones, 86% occurring once. Sequencing was carried out using peripheral blood. The receptor set was obtained from a man aged 18 to 30 with acute or convalescent COVID-19. Both conserved end residues are part of each CDR3. Each record gives: clone size, V gene, J gene, D gene, CDR3 length, CDR3 protein, CDR3 DNA. The D gene is left open where the match is weak. Part of the rows lack a size; the others show once, few, many or a class for expanded clones.

NA	TRBV18	TRBJ2-1	TRBD1	17	CASSPPSGQGSYNEQFF	TGTGCCAGCTCACCACCCTCTGGACAGGGTTCCTACAATGAGCAGTTCTTC
NA	TRBV12-3/TRBV12-4	TRBJ1-1	NA	13	CASKSGMNTEAFF	TGTGCCAGCAAGTCAGGGATGAACACTGAAGCTTTCTTT
NA	TRBV7-7	TRBJ2-5	NA	15	CASSLTRGGTETQYF	TGTGCCAGCAGCTTGACTAGGGGGGGAACGGAGACCCAGTACTTC
few	TRBV28	TRBJ1-5	NA	15	CASSSNRGGTQPQHF	TGTGCCAGCAGCTCTAATCGGGGGGGTACGCAGCCCCAGCATTTT
NA	TRBV7-8	TRBJ2-2	TRBD2	16	CASSLWLAGDTGELFF	TGTGCCAGCAGCTTATGGCTAGCGGGGGACACCGGGGAGCTGTTTTTT
NA	TRBV5-1	TRBJ2-7	TRBD1	14	CASSSLTGAYEQYF	TGCGCCAGCAGCTCCTTGACAGGGGCCTACGAGCAGTACTTC
once	TRBV30	TRBJ2-3	TRBD1	14	CAWEPGQAGDTQYF	TGTGCCTGGGAACCGGGACAGGCTGGAGATACGCAGTATTTT
NA	TRBV18	TRBJ2-1	NA	15	CASSPGSGSYNEQFF	TGTGCCAGCTCACCAGGTTCCGGGTCCTACAATGAGCAGTTCTTC
NA	TRBV7-6	TRBJ2-2	TRBD1	16	CASSLYGTGGTGELFF	TGTGCCAGCAGCTTATACGGGACAGGGGGCACCGGGGAGCTGTTTTTT
NA	TRBV6-1	TRBJ1-4	NA	13	CASSEGEPEKLFF	TGTGCCAGCAGTGAAGGAGAGCCAGAAAAACTGTTTTTT
once	TRBV7-3	TRBJ2-1	NA	16	CASSPHLGGVVNEQFF	TGTGCCAGCAGCCCCCACCTCGGCGGGGTTGTGAATGAGCAGTTCTTC
NA	TRBV4-1	TRBJ2-5	TRBD1	16	CASSRGTGGGQETQYF	TGCGCCAGCAGCCGCGGGACAGGGGGCGGCCAAGAGACCCAGTACTTC
NA	TRBV11-3	TRBJ2-5	NA	13	CASSPAVGETQYF	TGTGCCAGCAGCCCGGCGGTAGGAGAGACCCAGTACTTC
NA	TRBV28	TRBJ2-5	TRBD1	15	CASSTSGGAWETQYF	TGTGCCAGCAGTACCTCAGGGGGCGCATGGGAGACCCAGTACTTC
few	TRBV7-8	TRBJ1-6	NA	15	CASSLAGLYNSPLHF	TGTGCCAGCAGCTTAGCAGGACTCTATAATTCACCCCTCCACTTT
many	TRBV29-1	TRBJ1-2	TRBD1	12	CSVTTGGAGYTF	TGCAGCGTTACGACAGGGGGCGCTGGCTACACCTTC
NA	TRBV7-9	TRBJ2-1	NA	13	CATQPGSYNEQFF	TGTGCCACCCAGCCAGGCTCCTACAATGAGCAGTTCTTC
few	TRBV7-9	TRBJ2-5	NA	15	CASSLLAVTGETQYF	TGTGCCAGCAGCTTATTGGCGGTCACTGGCGAGACCCAGTACTTC
NA	TRBV6-5	TRBJ1-6	TRBD1	13	CASGQGSNSPLHF	TGTGCCAGCGGACAGGGCTCTAATTCACCCCTCCACTTT
NA	TRBV12-3/TRBV12-4	TRBJ1-1	NA	13	CASIRSMNTEAFF	TGTGCCAGCATACGTAGCATGAACACTGAAGCTTTCTTT
NA	TRBV27	TRBJ1-5	NA	17	CASSLFGRDSSNQPQHF	TGTGCCAGCAGTTTATTCGGCAGGGACTCTAGCAATCAGCCCCAGCATTTT
once	TRBV7-3	TRBJ1-2	NA	13	CASSLGQGYGYTF	TGTGCCAGCAGCTTAGGCCAGGGGTATGGCTACACCTTC
NA	TRBV6-2/TRBV6-3	TRBJ1-4	TRBD1	15	CASSPWGQGTAELFF	TGTGCCAGCAGTCCCTGGGGACAGGGGACAGCGGAACTGTTTTTT
NA	TRBV21-1	TRBJ1-1	NA	15	CASRNGTGKNTEAFF	TGTGCCAGCAGAAACGGGACAGGGAAGAACACTGAAGCTTTCTTT
NA	TRBV30	TRBJ2-5	NA	12	CAWSGWEETQYF	TGTGCCTGGAGTGGGTGGGAGGAGACCCAGTACTTC
NA	TRBV18	TRBJ1-1	TRBD1	17	CASSPSLAGTGDSEAFF	TGTGCCAGCTCACCCTCCCTTGCCGGGACAGGGGATTCTGAAGCTTTCTTT
NA	TRBV4-1	TRBJ2-3	TRBD1	15	CASSQDGTGFDTQYF	TGCGCCAGCAGCCAAGATGGGACAGGGTTCGATACGCAGTATTTT
NA	TRBV3-1/TRBV3-2	TRBJ2-5	TRBD1	14	CASSDRAVKLTQYF	TGTGCCAGCAGCGACAGGGCCGTTAAGTTAACCCAGTACTTC
NA	TRBV14	TRBJ1-2	NA	13	CASSQGVIGGYTF	TGTGCCAGCAGCCAAGGGGTGATCGGGGGCTACACCTTC
few	TRBV7-9	TRBJ1-1	TRBD1	14	CASSSYRGLTEAFF	TGTGCCAGCAGCTCGTACAGGGGGCTCACTGAAGCTTTCTTT
NA	TRBV29-1	TRBJ1-1	NA	12	CSVEDPMAEAFF	TGCAGCGTTGAAGACCCTATGGCTGAAGCTTTCTTT
NA	TRBV19	TRBJ1-2	NA	13	CASSEQGGYGYTF	TGTGCCAGTAGTGAACAGGGCGGCTATGGCTACACCTTC
NA	TRBV7-3	TRBJ1-2	NA	15	CASSPGSGTYYGYTF	TGTGCCAGCAGCCCCGGGTCAGGGACATACTATGGCTACACCTTC
NA	TRBV10-3	TRBJ1-3	TRBD1	14	CAISTGTDPTTIYF	TGTGCCATCAGTACCGGGACAGACCCGACCACCATATATTTT
few	TRBV2	TRBJ1-2	TRBD1	14	CASSGSGQGLGYTF	TGTGCCAGCAGTGGATCGGGACAGGGGTTAGGCTACACCTTC
once	TRBV18	TRBJ2-5	NA	16	CASSLLDLTLQETQYF	TGTGCCAGCTCACTTTTGGACTTAACTCTCCAAGAGACCCAGTACTTC
NA	TRBV7-3	TRBJ2-1	TRBD2	16	CASSPPGAGVHNEQFF	TGTGCCAGCAGCCCACCCGGGGCGGGGGTACACAATGAGCAGTTCTTC
NA	TRBV9	TRBJ2-3	NA	14	CASSVLMERDTQYF	TGTGCCAGCAGCGTGCTGATGGAGAGAGATACGCAGTATTTT
NA	TRBV19	TRBJ2-3	TRBD1	14	CATSTGASTDTQYF	TGTGCCACAAGTACAGGGGCTAGCACAGATACGCAGTATTTT
NA	TRBV3-1/TRBV3-2	TRBJ1-5	NA	13	CASSPQGNQPQHF	TGTGCCAGCAGCCCACAGGGAAATCAGCCCCAGCATTTT
NA	TRBV30	TRBJ1-1	TRBD1	13	CAWRERGQNEAFF	TGTGCCTGGAGGGAGAGGGGGCAGAATGAAGCTTTCTTT
NA	TRBV5-8	TRBJ2-1	NA	13	CASRTVGFNEQFF	TGTGCCAGCAGAACCGTCGGGTTCAATGAGCAGTTCTTC
NA	TRBV10-3	TRBJ1-3	NA	17	CAISESLGQSSGNTIYF	TGTGCCATCAGTGAGTCTCTAGGTCAGAGCTCTGGAAACACCATATATTTT
NA	TRBV18	TRBJ1-5	TRBD1	13	CASSPTGGQPQHF	TGTGCCAGCTCTCCGACAGGGGGTCAGCCCCAGCATTTT
once	TRBV30	TRBJ2-1	NA	15	CAWDGGHKMGDEQFF	TGTGCCTGGGACGGGGGGCACAAAATGGGAGATGAGCAGTTCTTC
NA	TRBV30	TRBJ1-5	NA	16	CAWSAGSGRGNQPQHF	TGTGCCTGGAGTGCCGGATCGGGCCGAGGGAATCAGCCCCAGCATTTT
NA	TRBV7-3	TRBJ2-1	NA	17	CASSLQHQDWPYNEQFF	TGTGCCAGCAGCTTACAACATCAGGACTGGCCCTACAATGAGCAGTTCTTC
NA	TRBV3-1/TRBV3-2	TRBJ1-2	NA	13	CASSPIQGFSYTF	TGTGCCAGCAGCCCAATACAGGGTTTTAGCTACACCTTC
NA	TRBV7-9	TRBJ1-5	NA	12	CASSPAGQPQHF	TGTGCCAGCAGCCCAGCAGGGCAGCCCCAGCATTTT
NA	TRBV5-4	TRBJ2-1	NA	13	CASSGNREAKQFF	TGTGCCAGCAGCGGAAACAGGGAAGCGAAGCAGTTCTTC
once	TRBV6-5	TRBJ1-2	NA	15	CASSYGGLGDDGYTF	TGTGCCAGCAGTTACGGGGGCCTCGGGGACGACGGCTACACCTTC
NA	TRBV15	TRBJ1-5	TRBD1	18	CATSRDLGTGGLNQPQHF	TGTGCCACCAGCAGAGATTTGGGGACAGGGGGCCTTAATCAGCCCCAGCATTTT
once	TRBV3-1/TRBV3-2	TRBJ2-6	TRBD1	20	CASSPRQGQVSSDGANVLTF	TGTGCCAGCAGCCCGCGACAGGGACAGGTTAGCTCTGATGGGGCCAACGTCCTGACTTTC
NA	TRBV18	TRBJ1-2	NA	16	CASSPRIQGRDYGYTF	TGTGCCAGCTCACCCAGGATCCAGGGTCGAGACTATGGCTACACCTTC
NA	TRBV6-4	TRBJ2-3	TRBD2	15	CASSEGGGGTDTQYF	TGTGCCAGCAGTGAAGGCGGGGGGGGCACAGATACGCAGTATTTT
NA	TRBV27	TRBJ2-3	NA	15	CASSMGDTSTDTQYF	TGTGCCAGCAGTATGGGGGACACCAGCACAGATACGCAGTATTTT
NA	TRBV5-8	TRBJ2-1	TRBD1	15	CASSTGTGELNEQFF	TGTGCCAGCAGCACCGGGACAGGAGAGCTCAATGAGCAGTTCTTC